These 30 T cell receptor beta chains were all obtained from the same sample, sequenced in a study of cytomegalovirus exposure and HLA in healthy donors. The PCR ran on 60 Vbeta and 13 Jbeta primers. TCRdb's table, derived via immunoSEQ multiplex PCR, lists solely in-frame clones and lacks some. This table holds around 130,000 clones, roughly 76% found once. Sequenced sample: PBMCs. Source of these receptors: a man younger than 40 in good health and CMV-seronegative.

This chain joins TRBV7-2 and TRBJ2-3; 7 positions match TRBD2. The CDR3 runs to 17 residues. The V and J ends lost 7 bases and 0 bases, in that order; junction bases with no gene match: 13. Germline CDR1 reads SGHTA; CDR2 reads FQGNSA. In DNA form, the CDR3 reads TGTGCCAGCAACTATGGGACTACCCGCCCCAGCACAGATACGCAGTATTTT. Its protein is CASNYGTTRPSTDTQYF.

This clone turned up a few times. The J gene is TRBJ1-1, the V gene TRBV10-2, with 7 bases matching TRBD1. CDR1 and CDR2 from the germline V gene are WSHSY and SAAADI. The junction had 10 bases not matched to a gene; V was cut back by 3 bases and J by 3 bases. This CDR3 region has 16 residues. The CDR3 region has the DNA TGCGCCAGCAGTGAAGCGATAGGGGGCTGGGACACTGAAGCTTTCTTT. It specifies CASSEAIGGWDTEAFF.

V is TRBV5-5 and J is TRBJ2-7; 10 bases are shared with TRBD1. The trim removed 3 bases at V and 3 bases at J, leaving 6 bases unmatched. CDR1 SGHKS and CDR2 YYEKEE come from the germline V gene (reference sequence). This CDR3 region has 15 residues. CDR3 amino acids: CASSSTGTGVYEQYF. In DNA form, the CDR3 reads TGTGCCAGCAGCTCCACCGGGACAGGGGTCTACGAGCAGTACTTC.

The V and J genes are TRBV9 and TRBJ2-3, with D maybe TRBD1 (5 bases). The germline CDR1 and CDR2 sequences are SGDLS and YYNGEE. The CDR3 is made up of 15 amino acids. V lost 0 bases, J lost 5 bases, and 13 bases lay in between. The CDR3, as DNA: TGTGCCAGCAGCGTAGAAGGGGCAGGGCGAGATACGCAGTATTTT. It translates to CASSVEGAGRDTQYF. The whole variable domain, remainder taken from reference TRBV9 and TRBJ2-3, is DSGVTQTPKHLITATGQRVTLRCSPRSGDLSVYWYQQSLDQGLQFLIQYYNGEERAKGNILERFSAQQFPDLHSELNLSSLELGDSALYFCASSVEGAGRDTQYFGPGTRLTVL.

The chain has TRBV27 and TRBJ1-3; 9 bases match TRBD1. After removal of 3 bases from V and 4 bases from J, the junction contained 13 bases not matched to a gene. The germline V gene has CDR1 MNHEY and CDR2 SMNVEV (reference sequence). The CDR3 totals 18 residues. The CDR3 sequence: CASSFQHPGQGPGNTIYF. The CDR3 nucleotides are TGTGCCAGCAGTTTCCAACACCCGGGACAGGGTCCCGGAAACACCATATATTTT.

V and J are TRBV9 and TRBJ1-2; D possibly corresponds to TRBD1 (5 bases). CDR3 size: 13 residues. V was pared by 2 bases and J by 8 bases, with 13 bases between. The germline gives CDR1 SGDLS, CDR2 YYNGEE. The CDR3 region is CASSVGGGYGYTF. The CDR3 region has the DNA TGTGCCAGCAGCGTGGGGGGGGGATACGGCTACACCTTC.

CDR3 residues: CAWSEGAGANVLTF. The CDR3 DNA is TGTGCCTGGAGTGAGGGGGCTGGGGCCAACGTCCTGACTTTC. J is TRBJ2-6 and V is TRBV30, with a tentative D call TRBD1 (6 bases). The length of the CDR3 is 14 residues. Germline V gene data show CDR1 as GTSNPN and CDR2 as SVGIG (reference sequence). V was trimmed by 1 base and J by 2 bases, leaving 6 bases between them.

The chain recombines TRBV5-5 with TRBJ2-1; D uncertain. Germline V CDR1 and CDR2: SGHKS, YYEKEE (reference sequence). This CDR3 is built from 13 residues. The germline V and J ends were trimmed by 0 bases and 7 bases, with 8 bases remaining between them. CDR3 in DNA: TGTGCCAGCAGCTTGGACTCATTGAATGAGCAGTTCTTC. Protein sequence: CASSLDSLNEQFF.

V is TRBV11-2 and J is TRBJ2-2; 10 bases agree with TRBD1. The germline V gene encodes CDR1 SGHAT and CDR2 FQNNGV. With 1 base clipped from V and 6 bases from J, the junction kept 5 bases outside the gene matches. The CDR3 length is 16 residues. The CDR3: CASSLGPGTGAGELFF. CDR3 bases: TGTGCCAGCAGCTTAGGTCCCGGGACAGGGGCCGGGGAGCTGTTTTTT.

This clone is a singleton in its sample. This sequence joins TRBV15 and TRBJ2-2; no clear D gene. V was trimmed by 3 bases and J by 5 bases, leaving 13 bases between them. This CDR3 is 15 amino acids long. The germline CDR1 and CDR2 sequences are LNHNV and YYDKDF (reference sequence). CDR3 residues: CATSRSQVLTGELFF. The CDR3 DNA follows: TGTGCCACCAGCAGGTCCCAGGTCTTAACCGGGGAGCTGTTTTTT.

In its sample, this clone was seen a few times. The J gene is TRBJ2-5, the V gene TRBV5-4; D is unclear. Germline lookup yields CDR1 SGHNT and CDR2 YYREEE (reference sequence). Trimming stripped 3 bases from V and 5 bases from J, with 11 bases between. There are 13 residues in the CDR3. The CDR3 is CASSSGFGETQYF. In nucleotides, the CDR3 is TGTGCCAGCAGCTCAGGTTTTGGGGAGACCCAGTACTTC.

This chain connects TRBV30 to TRBJ1-6; D not certain. The CDR3 spans 16 residues. Germline assignment: CDR1 GTSNPN and CDR2 SVGIG (reference sequence). V dropped 4 bases and J dropped 0 bases, with 13 bases sitting between them. CDR3 region: CAWTEARSSYNSPLHF. The CDR3 region has the DNA TGTGCCTGGACCGAGGCCCGGAGCTCCTATAATTCACCCCTCCACTTT.

Only a few counts were recorded for this clone. As DNA, the CDR3 is TGTGCCAGCAGTGCCATGGCGGGGGCAACTAATGAAAAACTGTTTTTT. Its protein product is CASSAMAGATNEKLFF. The chain couples TRBV6-1 to TRBJ1-4; D is possibly TRBD1 (5 bases). The CDR3 runs 16 residues. Trimming pared 4 bases from V and 0 bases from J, leaving 12 bases between. Germline lookup yields CDR1 MNHNS and CDR2 SASEGT.

The V call is TRBV6-5, the J call TRBJ2-5; maybe TRBD2 (6 bases). This CDR3 contains 13 residues. The germline V gene has CDR1 MNHEY and CDR2 SVGAGI. With 4 bases removed from V and 4 bases from J, the gap between germline ends came to 10 bases. The CDR3 nucleotides are TGTGCCAGCAGTTTGGACTACGGAGAGACCCAGTACTTC. Its translation: CASSLDYGETQYF.

This chain joins TRBV9 and TRBJ2-3; 7 positions agree with TRBD2. CDR1 is SGDLS and CDR2 is YYNGEE in the germline V gene. The junction had 9 bases not matched to a gene; V was cut back by 4 bases and J by 4 bases. The CDR3 is 15 residues long. In DNA form, the CDR3 reads TGTGCCAGCAGCCCCCCCTCGGGGGGATCAGATACGCAGTATTTT. It codes for CASSPPSGGSDTQYF. Supplemented by reference TRBV9 and TRBJ2-3, the full variable domain reads DSGVTQTPKHLITATGQRVTLRCSPRSGDLSVYWYQQSLDQGLQFLIQYYNGEERAKGNILERFSAQQFPDLHSELNLSSLELGDSALYFCASSPPSGGSDTQYFGPGTRLTVL.

The genes are TRBV10-3 and TRBJ1-1; tentative D call: TRBD1 (6 bases). V dropped 5 bases and J dropped 0 bases, with 10 bases sitting between them. CDR1 and CDR2 (germline): ENHRY, SYGVKD. This CDR3 has 14 residues. This CDR3 is CAISRQGLNTEAFF. The CDR3 DNA is TGTGCCATCAGTCGGCAGGGGTTGAACACTGAAGCTTTCTTT.

This clone was seen a few times. V is TRBV28 and J is TRBJ1-5; possible D gene TRBD1, 5 bases. This CDR3 region has 14 residues. V was cut by 2 bases and J by 4 bases, with 9 bases left in between. Germline V gene data show CDR1 as MDHEN and CDR2 as SYDVKM. The CDR3 is CASSLRQLNQPQHF. CDR3 DNA: TGTGCCAGCAGTTTACGACAGTTGAATCAGCCCCAGCATTTT.

The rearrangement links TRBV28 to TRBJ1-4; TRBD1 is a possible D gene (6 bases). Trimming left V 5 bases short and J 11 bases short, with 15 bases between. The CDR3 contains 13 residues. CDR1 is MDHEN and CDR2 is SYDVKM in the germline V gene. CDR3 nucleotide sequence: TGTGCCAGCAGTCTACCCCGGGACACTAAACTGTTTTTT. As protein: CASSLPRDTKLFF.

The chain uses TRBV9 and TRBJ2-5; 8 nucleotides match TRBD2. The CDR3 extends over 15 amino acids. The V and J ends lost 4 bases and 2 bases, in that order; junction bases with no gene match: 7. Germline-derived CDR1 and CDR2 are SGDLS and YYNGEE. CDR3 protein: CASSPREGSQETQYF. CDR3 coding DNA: TGTGCCAGCAGCCCCCGGGAGGGGTCTCAAGAGACCCAGTACTTC.

This chain links TRBV7-9 with TRBJ1-1; D ambiguous. The germline gives CDR1 SEHNR, CDR2 FQNEAQ (reference sequence). The CDR3 spans 14 residues. The V and J ends lost 7 bases and 1 base respectively, with 13 bases between them. The CDR3 reads CASIPLRTNTEAFF. CDR3 sequence (DNA): TGTGCCAGCATTCCACTTCGTACGAACACTGAAGCTTTCTTT.

This chain links TRBV7-9 with TRBJ1-2, with 7 bases that match TRBD1. This CDR3 is 13 amino acids long. CDR1 is SEHNR and CDR2 is FQNEAQ in the germline V gene (reference sequence). Trimming removed 3 bases from V and 6 bases from J; junction bases left unmatched: 4. CDR3 sequence reads: CASSLGQGDGYTF. The CDR3 DNA is TGTGCCAGCAGCTTGGGGCAGGGGGATGGCTACACCTTC.

V and J are TRBV9 and TRBJ2-5; a weak D match, TRBD1 (7 bases). The CDR3 covers 15 residues. From germline, CDR1 is SGDLS and CDR2 YYNGEE. Between the trimmed V and J ends, which lost 4 bases and 11 bases, there was a span of 24 bases. In nucleotides, the CDR3 is TGTGCCAGCAGCCCATCCTTGCAGGGGGGAGGTGAGCAGTACTTC. Translation gives CASSPSLQGGGEQYF.

This chain joins TRBV29-1 and TRBJ1-2, with TRBD1 matching over 9 bases. The CDR3 loop spans 14 amino acids. Trimming cost V 4 bases and J 2 bases; bases outside gene matches: 5. Germline CDR1 reads SQVTM; CDR2 reads ANQGSEA. The CDR3 DNA reads as TGCAGCGTTGTTGAGGGACAGGGAAACTATGGCTACACCTTC. Protein product: CSVVEGQGNYGYTF.

This clone was seen only once. The chain recombines TRBV25-1 with TRBJ2-1; D perhaps matches TRBD1 (5 bases). CDR3 size: 14 residues. Germline V gene lookup returns CDR1 MGHDK and CDR2 SYGVNS. V lost 6 bases and J lost 4, with 13 bases in between. Here the CDR3 reads CASRDPDTYNEQFF. The CDR3 bases are TGTGCCAGCAGGGATCCGGACACATACAATGAGCAGTTCTTC. The complete variable domain, with remaining parts taken from reference TRBV25-1 and TRBJ2-1, reads EADIYQTPRYLVIGTGKKITLECSQTMGHDKMYWYQQDPGMELHLIHYSYGVNSTEKGDLSSESTVSRIRTEHFPLTLESARPSHTSQYLCASRDPDTYNEQFFGPGTRLTVL.

Here the CDR3 reads CASCGSMSYNSPLHF. CDR3 nucleotide sequence: TGTGCCAGCTGCGGGTCAATGTCCTATAATTCACCCCTCCACTTT. The chain recombines TRBV6-6 with TRBJ1-6; D is undetermined. This CDR3 has 15 amino acids. V was pared by 8 bases and J by 1 base, with 12 bases between. In germline, CDR1 is MNHNY, CDR2 SVGAGI (reference sequence).

The chain joins TRBV6-1 to TRBJ2-2, with D possibly TRBD1 on 6 matching bases. V was clipped by 0 bases and J by 4 bases, with 12 bases between them. Germline V lookup: CDR1 MNHNS, CDR2 SASEGT. This CDR3 region has 16 residues. CDR3 DNA sequence: TGTGCCAGCAGTGAAGCCGAGGGGGTGGTCACCGGGGAGCTGTTTTTT. The encoded protein is CASSEAEGVVTGELFF.

J is TRBJ1-3 and V is TRBV28, with D perhaps matching TRBD1 (5 bases). CDR1 and CDR2 (germline): MDHEN, SYDVKM. Between the trimmed V and J ends, which lost 4 bases and 4 bases, there was a span of 11 bases. CDR3 length: 14 residues. The CDR3: CASSYTDTGNTIYF. CDR3 bases: TGTGCCAGCAGTTACACGGACACCGGAAACACCATATATTTT.

This clone was seen a few times. V is TRBV15 and J is TRBJ2-5, with 7 bases aligning to TRBD1. The length of the CDR3 is 16 residues. Per the germline V gene, CDR1 is LNHNV and CDR2 is YYDKDF (reference sequence). V gave up 0 bases and J gave up 1 base; unmatched junction bases: 5. The CDR3 is CATSRDLSGGQETQYF. CDR3 in DNA: TGTGCCACCAGCAGAGACCTCTCAGGGGGCCAAGAGACCCAGTACTTC.

The chain couples TRBV6-1 to TRBJ1-1; no definite D call. CDR3 length: 14 residues. The germline CDR1 and CDR2 sequences are MNHNS and SASEGT. V shed 7 bases and J shed 4 bases, with 16 bases lying between them. The DNA of the CDR3 is TGTGCCAGCACCCTCGTAGTACGGGGCACTGAAGCTTTCTTT. Translation: CASTLVVRGTEAFF.

The V and J genes are TRBV28 and TRBJ1-2; 7 positions match TRBD1. Germline-derived CDR1 and CDR2 are MDHEN and SYDVKM. The CDR3 spans 13 residues. The ends lost 6 bases at V and 3 bases at J; junction bases unmatched: 4. CDR3 sequence (DNA): TGTGCCAGCAGACCAACAGGGGACTATGGCTACACCTTC. Encoded protein: CASRPTGDYGYTF.